The clone carrying this T cell receptor (beta chain) has just one count. Its cognate antigen is unknown. This sample stems from a study of high-grade serous ovarian cancer treatment subgroups. TCRdb's table, derived via immunoSEQ multiplex PCR, lists solely in-frame clones and lacks some. The sample has under 11,000 clones, about 63% seen once. The germline V gene encodes CDR1 LGHNA and CDR2 YNFKEQ. Trimming removed 0 bases from V and 4 bases from J; junction bases left unmatched: 9. The CDR3 consists of 17 residues. Tumor samples were taken before definitive surgery or chemotherapy. Study-wide results and caveats: Only CDR3 was analyzed; CDR1 and CDR2 were not.

The sequenced material came from tumor tissue. This receptor was obtained from a human donor with high-grade serous ovarian cancer. The rearrangement uses TRBV4-2 and TRBJ2-1; 7 bases map to TRBD2. In DNA, the CDR3 is TGTGCCAGCAGCCAAGAGGCGACAGCGGGATTGTACAATGAGCAGTTCTTC. Translating gives CASSQEATAGLYNEQFF.